Here is one T cell receptor beta chain with its context. In its sample, this clone was seen once. The antigen it binds to is not known. One base away there is no much larger clone; base qualities are not given. The data were obtained in a study of siplizumab effects on memory and regulatory T cells (dated by TCRdb to about 2019). General notes on the study: The study looked at the effect of siplizumab, an anti-CD2 antibody, on alloreactive T-cell subsets in allogeneic mixed lymphocyte reactions made from human PBMCs.

Library method: the immunoSEQ multiplex PCR assay. The deep sequencing platform assayed approximately 100,000 TCR templates per sample. Genomic DNA extracted from sorted T cells was the material used for TCRbeta CDR3 sequencing. Turning to the authors' computational methods: The R programming language was used for clonal analysis of TCRbeta CDR3 data. Alloreactive CD4+ and CD8+ clones were defined by comparing unstimulated samples with post-reaction CFSE-low samples. By matching sequences to the repertoires of sorted unstimulated Treg and non-Treg cells, each alloreactive CD4+ clone was assigned a regulatory or non-regulatory origin. Not all clones reach the TCRdb copy of this immuneACCESS table, which keeps in-frame sequences only. Checked studies attribute under half of the gap to unresolved V genes and leave the rest unexplained. V and J calls and clone size are copied from that table; D and trimming were computed from the DNA. A total of approximately 97,000 clones appear in this sample, 92% of them only once. 0.9% to 1.3% of the sample goes to the ten largest clones.

Overall study results and their limits: A naive or memory phenotype could not be assigned to roughly 80-97% of proliferating CD4+ or CD8+ clones. Sequences below about 10^-5 frequency were poorly captured, so only a minor fraction of alloreactive clones could be mapped to unstimulated subsets. Whether proliferating Tregs from siplizumab cultures actually had suppressive function was not functionally confirmed. The cumulative frequency of alloreactive sequences traceable to unstimulated CD4+ memory T cells was significantly reduced by siplizumab. Compared with memory T cells, unstimulated naive T cells appeared more diverse, and naive cells seemed to make a substantial contribution to the alloresponse. Among mappable alloreactive CD4+ clones, an average Treg-derived fraction of about 69% was observed with siplizumab, compared with 25% to 30% in control reactions.

Sorted unstimulated T cells, along with proliferating T cells recovered from mixed lymphocyte reactions, underwent TCRbeta CDR3 sequencing. Fresh whole blood from roughly ten HLA-typed healthy donors served as the source for isolating PBMCs. Measured from the cysteine to the phenylalanine, the CDR3 is 17 residues long. Only the CDR3 portion is preserved as DNA: 51 bases, with reading frame beginning at the first base. V sheds 1 base and J sheds 2 bases, leaving 18 bases between their ends. CDR1 is given as MDHEN and CDR2 as SYDVKM, both from the germline V gene. The sequenced sample was CD4+ T cells sorted from blood. This receptor chain uses TRBV28 and TRBJ2-7; TRBD2 is a weak D gene call, 6 bases matching. This clonotype was obtained from a human donor in good health. The CDR3 protein: CASSLFWVERVAYEQYF. DNA sequence: TGTGCCAGCAGTTTATTCTGGGTTGAGCGGGTCGCCTACGAGCAGTACTTC. Reference TRBV28 and TRBJ2-7 proteins supply the regions before and after the CDR3; the full variable domain is: DVKVTQSSRYLVKRTGEKVFLECVQDMDHENMFWYRQDPGLGLRLIYFSYDVKMKEKGDIPEGYSVSREKKERFSLILESASTNQTSMYLCASSLFWVERVAYEQYFGPGTRLTVT.